These 9 T cell receptor beta chains were sequenced from one sample in a study of blood T cells in healthy people across ages (dated by TCRdb to the mid-2010s). Libraries were constructed by 5' RACE. Sequencing was performed on an Illumina HiSeq 2500. The second PCR ran for roughly 7 to 11 cycles and used a J-beta primer mix along with a sample-barcoded 5' primer. TCRdb handled the public reads itself, with Q25 trimming in fastp and clone calling in MiXCR, and kept productive beta chains. Each entry merges the rows of one CDR3 protein and shows their most common DNA and genes. The sample table records about 640,000 distinct CDR3 sequences; approximately 30% of these occur just once. The top ten clonotypes cover around 14% of the sample. Sequencing was done on a sample of blood. These TCRs come from a woman aged 80 or over in good health.

This clonotype was seen at least ten times. The chain joins TRBV7-9 to TRBJ1-2; the D is unclear. The V end lost 3 bases, the J end lost 5 bases, and 13 bases lay between the germline ends. Per the germline V gene, CDR1 is SEHNR and CDR2 is FQNEAQ (reference sequence). The CDR3 is 14 residues long. The DNA of the CDR3 is TGTGCCAGCAGCTTTACAAACACCGAGTATGGCTACACCTTC. It yields the protein CASSFTNTEYGYTF.

Worth noting for this clonotype: With a much larger clone just one base away, this may be a read error. This chain joins TRBV7-3 and TRBJ2-1; no reliable D call. Germline-derived CDR1 and CDR2 are SGHTA and FQGTGA. The CDR3 is 14 amino acids. The germline V and J ends were trimmed by 0 bases and 13 bases, with 16 bases remaining between them. CDR3: CASSLTSERETQFF. The CDR3 DNA reads TGTGCCAGCAGCTTAACGAGCGAACGAGAGACCCAGTTCTTC.

The CDR3 loop is CASSSGRNPNYGYTF. CDR3 sequence (DNA): TGTGCCAGCAGCTCGGGACGGAATCCTAACTATGGCTACACCTTC. The chain uses TRBV5-4 and TRBJ1-2, with D maybe TRBD1 (5 bases). The CDR3 has 15 residues. Trimming took 3 bases from V and 0 from J, leaving 12 bases between them. The germline V gene encodes CDR1 SGHNT and CDR2 YYREEE (reference sequence).

This clonotype was seen ten or more times. This sequence joins TRBV7-6 and TRBJ1-1; 7 bases align to TRBD1. Germline assignment: CDR1 SGHVS and CDR2 FNYEAQ. This CDR3 has 14 residues. The trim removed 3 bases at V and 4 bases at J, leaving 5 bases unmatched. The CDR3 here is CASSLRQGGTEAFF. The CDR3 DNA is TGTGCCAGCAGCTTGAGACAGGGTGGCACTGAAGCTTTCTTT.

This clonotype appeared a single time. The chain has TRBV20-1 and TRBJ2-5; 12 bases are a match to TRBD2. V was clipped by 4 bases and J by 5 bases; unmatched bases: 11. Germline assignment: CDR1 DFQATT and CDR2 SNEGSKA (reference sequence). CDR3 size: 16 residues. In DNA, the CDR3 is TGCAGTGCTATCTTACGGACTAGCGGGATAAGCGAGACCCAGTACTTC. It yields the protein CSAILRTSGISETQYF.

This clonotype was detected only a few times. V usage is TRBV20-1 and J usage is TRBJ2-3; TRBD1 matches at 9 bases. This CDR3 is built from 17 residues. Germline V gene lookup returns CDR1 DFQATT and CDR2 SNEGSKA (reference sequence). V shed 2 bases and J 4 bases; nucleotides not matched to a gene: 13. The CDR3 loop is CSARSPKPGTGPDTQYF. In DNA, the CDR3 is TGCAGTGCTAGATCCCCGAAGCCCGGGACAGGGCCAGATACGCAGTATTTT.

Regarding this clonotype: Possible read error: a much larger clone is one base away. The chain has TRBV30 and TRBJ2-5, with TRBD2 identical over 9 bases. The CDR3 contains 13 residues. V shed 3 bases, J shed 7 bases, and the junction held 6 bases outside the gene matches. Germline lookup yields CDR1 GTSNPN and CDR2 SVGIG (reference sequence). The CDR3 sequence: CAWRTSGGRTQYF. CDR3 nucleotides: TGTGCCTGGAGGACTAGCGGTGGGCGGACCCAGTACTTC.

This clonotype was counted ten times or more. The chain carries TRBV6-5 and TRBJ1-2; D may be TRBD1 (6 bases). V was cut by 8 bases and J by 8 bases, with 18 bases left in between. In germline, CDR1 is MNHEY, CDR2 SVGAGI. CDR3 length: 13 amino acids. The CDR3 loop is CASHPGPGDGYTF. CDR3 sequence (DNA): TGTGCCAGCCACCCCGGCCCAGGGGACGGCTACACCTTC.

This clonotype was seen a handful of times. The chain has TRBV20-1 and TRBJ1-6, with 9 bases identical to TRBD1. Unmatched junction bases numbered 9, after V lost 5 bases and J lost 1 base. The CDR3 is made up of 17 amino acids. The germline V gene has CDR1 DFQATT and CDR2 SNEGSKA (reference sequence). The CDR3 DNA sequence: TGCAGTGCTCCGGGACAGGGAATTGGGTCCTATAATTCACCCCTCCACTTT. It translates to CSAPGQGIGSYNSPLHF.